This TCR beta chain was observed in a study of T cells after yellow fever vaccination. Regarding the study as a whole: In FACS-sorted repertoires, abundant clonotypes from the bulk population could appear as contaminants. Of the clonotypes, a small share occurred in both CD4 and CD8 compartments.

TCRdb used MiXCR to reprocess the 5' RACE reads, holding one entry per CDR3 protein. The sample includes about 150,000 distinct CDR3 sequences, roughly 6.2% of them seen just once. Germline assignment: CDR1 SGHKS and CDR2 YYEKEE (reference sequence). V lost 1 base to trimming and J lost 2 bases, with 9 bases between them. There are 15 residues in the CDR3. This clonotype was observed many times. What it recognizes is unknown. This clonotype originated in a man younger than 35 who received the YFV17D yellow fever vaccine. Sequencing used CD4+ T cells sorted from PBMCs, obtained on the day of the first yellow fever vaccination. The chain has TRBV5-5 and TRBJ2-2; D gene ambiguous. The CDR3 spells CASSLSGSNTGELFF. The DNA of the CDR3 is TGTGCCAGCAGCTTGTCCGGGTCCAACACCGGGGAGCTGTTTTTT.